Listed below are T cell receptor beta chains from one sample, sequenced in a study of graft-versus-host responses after intestinal transplantation. The repertoire was sequenced with immunoSEQ multiplex PCR; TCRdb's copy has only in-frame clones and lacks some. The sample lists about 26,000 clones, over 80% occurring once. These TCRs are of unknown antigen specificity. The source material was unstimulated CD4+ T cells sorted from spleen or lymph node cells, sampled before intestinal transplant. All receptors come from a human donor who received an intestinal transplant. CDR3s include the opening cysteine and the closing phenylalanine or tryptophan. Fields, in order: D gene, CDR3 length, clone size, J gene, V gene, CDR3 protein, CDR3 DNA. D genes are given only for firm matches. For some rows the clone size is stated as once, few or many, or as a class when expanded; others skip it.

D: NA
length: 14
size: NA
J: TRBJ1-5
V: TRBV6-1
CDR3: CASSDAAPSQPQHF
DNA: TGTGCCAGCAGTGACGCGGCCCCTTCGCAGCCCCAGCATTTT

D: NA
length: 11
size: NA
J: TRBJ1-2
V: TRBV20-1
CDR3: CSVGLGGGYTF
DNA: TGCAGTGTTGGCCTGGGGGGCGGCTACACCTTC

D: NA
length: 15
size: NA
J: TRBJ1-1
V: TRBV28
CDR3: CASSLLRGRGTEAFF
DNA: TGTGCCAGCAGTTTATTACGGGGGCGAGGCACTGAAGCTTTCTTT

D: NA
length: 16
size: few
J: TRBJ1-3
V: TRBV10-3
CDR3: CAISESDRISGNTIYF
DNA: TGTGCCATCAGTGAGTCAGACAGGATCTCTGGAAACACCATATATTTT

D: NA
length: 18
size: NA
J: TRBJ2-3
V: TRBV12-5
CDR3: CASGLSPRDILAADTQYF
DNA: TGTGCTAGTGGTTTGTCACCCCGGGACATCCTAGCGGCAGATACGCAGTATTTT

D: TRBD1
length: 17
size: NA
J: TRBJ1-6
V: TRBV9
CDR3: CASSVASGQGYNSPLHF
DNA: TGTGCCAGCAGCGTAGCTTCTGGACAGGGTTATAATTCACCCCTCCACTTT

D: NA
length: 12
size: NA
J: TRBJ1-5
V: TRBV19
CDR3: CASSNRNQPQHF
DNA: TGTGCCAGTAGTAACAGAAATCAGCCCCAGCATTTT

D: TRBD1
length: 15
size: NA
J: TRBJ2-7
V: TRBV5-6
CDR3: CASSQWDRVIYEQYF
DNA: TGTGCCAGCAGCCAATGGGACAGGGTCATCTACGAGCAGTACTTC

D: TRBD1
length: 15
size: NA
J: TRBJ1-1
V: TRBV19
CDR3: CASSTQGAGDTEAFF
DNA: TGTGCCAGTAGTACACAGGGGGCTGGGGACACTGAAGCTTTCTTT

D: TRBD2
length: 15
size: NA
J: TRBJ2-7
V: TRBV6-6
CDR3: CASSRAGGGSYEQYF
DNA: TGTGCCAGCAGCCGAGCGGGAGGAGGTTCCTACGAGCAGTACTTC

D: TRBD2
length: 18
size: once
J: TRBJ2-3
V: TRBV4-2
CDR3: CASSQALTGLARTDTQYF
DNA: TGTGCCAGCAGCCAGGCACTTACCGGACTAGCGCGCACAGATACGCAGTATTTT

D: NA
length: 12
size: NA
J: TRBJ2-3
V: TRBV5-1
CDR3: CASSYRADTQYF
DNA: TGCGCCAGCAGCTACAGGGCAGATACGCAGTATTTT

D: TRBD2
length: 16
size: NA
J: TRBJ2-7
V: TRBV10-3
CDR3: CAISESPLAGTYEQYF
DNA: TGTGCCATCAGTGAGTCCCCCCTAGCGGGAACCTACGAGCAGTACTTC

D: TRBD2
length: 14
size: NA
J: TRBJ2-7
V: TRBV25-1
CDR3: CASRGSGRGYEQYF
DNA: TGTGCCAGCAGAGGTAGCGGGAGGGGCTACGAGCAGTACTTC

D: NA
length: 17
size: few
J: TRBJ2-1
V: TRBV7-2
CDR3: CASSPRASWLQDNEQFF
DNA: TGTGCCAGCAGCCCCCGGGCGTCCTGGCTCCAGGACAATGAGCAGTTCTTC

D: NA
length: 15
size: once
J: TRBJ1-3
V: TRBV7-3
CDR3: CASSSIPGPGNTIYF
DNA: TGTGCCAGCAGCTCCATACCGGGACCTGGAAACACCATATATTTT

D: NA
length: 15
size: NA
J: TRBJ2-1
V: TRBV9
CDR3: CASSVAALSYNEQFF
DNA: TGTGCCAGCAGCGTAGCGGCCTTATCCTACAATGAGCAGTTCTTC

D: TRBD1
length: 16
size: NA
J: TRBJ2-2
V: TRBV5-5
CDR3: CASSPGQGRNTGELFF
DNA: TGTGCCAGCAGCCCAGGACAGGGGCGAAACACCGGGGAGCTGTTTTTT

D: TRBD1
length: 16
size: NA
J: TRBJ2-5
V: TRBV6-5
CDR3: CASSYWPDRGMETQYF
DNA: TGTGCCAGCAGTTACTGGCCGGACAGGGGGATGGAGACCCAGTACTTC

D: NA
length: 12
size: NA
J: TRBJ2-1
V: TRBV7-2
CDR3: CASSLLLRLQFF
DNA: TGTGCCAGCAGCTTATTGTTAAGACTGCAGTTCTTC

D: TRBD1
length: 16
size: once
J: TRBJ1-5
V: TRBV11-2
CDR3: CASSLGQGARNQPQHF
DNA: TGTGCCAGCAGCTTAGGACAGGGGGCGCGCAATCAGCCCCAGCATTTT

D: TRBD1
length: 14
size: NA
J: TRBJ2-7
V: TRBV6-6
CDR3: CASTHGQGGYEQYF
DNA: TGTGCCAGCACCCACGGACAGGGAGGCTACGAGCAGTACTTC

D: TRBD1
length: 13
size: NA
J: TRBJ1-2
V: TRBV10-3
CDR3: CAISGTGGYGYTF
DNA: TGTGCCATCAGTGGAACAGGGGGCTATGGCTACACCTTC

D: NA
length: 16
size: NA
J: TRBJ1-4
V: TRBV9
CDR3: CASSVGGSSTNEKLFF
DNA: TGTGCCAGCAGCGTAGGTGGATCCTCAACTAATGAAAAACTGTTTTTT

D: NA
length: 14
size: NA
J: TRBJ2-5
V: TRBV27
CDR3: CASSSQGWMETQYF
DNA: TGTGCCAGCAGTTCCCAGGGGTGGATGGAGACCCAGTACTTC

D: TRBD2
length: 13
size: NA
J: TRBJ2-5
V: TRBV27
CDR3: CASNQLASETQYF
DNA: TGTGCCAGCAATCAACTAGCGTCTGAGACCCAGTACTTC

D: NA
length: 16
size: NA
J: TRBJ1-5
V: TRBV5-5
CDR3: CASSLGVGGTNQPQHF
DNA: TGTGCCAGCAGCTTGGGCGTGGGGGGGACCAATCAGCCCCAGCATTTT

D: TRBD1
length: 17
size: NA
J: TRBJ1-2
V: TRBV5-4
CDR3: CASSLEPIAGTGVGYTF
DNA: TGTGCCAGCAGCTTGGAACCTATAGCCGGGACAGGGGTCGGCTACACCTTC

D: TRBD1
length: 14
size: NA
J: TRBJ1-5
V: TRBV12-5
CDR3: CASGRTGSEQPQHF
DNA: TGTGCTAGTGGCCGGACAGGGTCGGAACAGCCCCAGCATTTT

D: TRBD2
length: 15
size: NA
J: TRBJ2-2
V: TRBV5-1
CDR3: CASRSSGANTGELFF
DNA: TGCGCCAGCCGGTCTAGCGGAGCGAACACCGGGGAGCTGTTTTTT

D: NA
length: 16
size: NA
J: TRBJ1-2
V: TRBV9
CDR3: CASSVSVGRSNYGYTF
DNA: TGTGCCAGCAGCGTCTCCGTGGGCAGATCTAACTATGGCTACACCTTC

D: NA
length: 16
size: once
J: TRBJ1-1
V: TRBV7-3
CDR3: CASSLEGGRINTEAFF
DNA: TGTGCCAGCAGCTTGGAAGGGGGGAGAATAAACACTGAAGCTTTCTTT

D: NA
length: 15
size: once
J: TRBJ2-5
V: TRBV7-9
CDR3: CASSLSAGYQETQYF
DNA: TGTGCCAGCAGCTTATCGGCCGGGTACCAAGAGACCCAGTACTTC

D: NA
length: 17
size: NA
J: TRBJ2-3
V: TRBV5-1
CDR3: CASSLELRSWNTDTQYF
DNA: TGCGCCAGCAGCTTGGAGTTAAGGTCATGGAACACAGATACGCAGTATTTT

D: NA
length: 15
size: NA
J: TRBJ2-7
V: TRBV19
CDR3: CASSARYPLTYEQYF
DNA: TGTGCCAGTAGTGCTAGATATCCCTTGACCTACGAGCAGTACTTC

D: NA
length: 15
size: NA
J: TRBJ2-7
V: TRBV4-1
CDR3: CASSQELADAGKQYF
DNA: TGCGCCAGCAGCCAAGAACTAGCCGATGCTGGGAAGCAGTACTTC

D: TRBD1
length: 15
size: NA
J: TRBJ1-5
V: TRBV6-6
CDR3: CASRVTGDSNQPQHF
DNA: TGTGCCAGCAGGGTGACAGGGGATAGCAATCAGCCCCAGCATTTT

D: NA
length: 16
size: NA
J: TRBJ2-1
V: TRBV27
CDR3: CASSFRDTNSYNEQFF
DNA: TGTGCCAGCAGTTTCAGGGACACCAACTCCTACAATGAGCAGTTCTTC

D: TRBD1
length: 14
size: NA
J: TRBJ1-4
V: TRBV5-4
CDR3: CASSLGGLNEKLFF
DNA: TGTGCCAGCAGCTTAGGGGGCCTTAATGAAAAACTGTTTTTT

D: NA
length: 15
size: NA
J: TRBJ2-7
V: TRBV6-1
CDR3: CASSDPKGRRYEQYF
DNA: TGTGCCAGCAGTGACCCTAAGGGGAGGAGGTACGAGCAGTACTTC

D: NA
length: 16
size: NA
J: TRBJ2-7
V: TRBV11-2
CDR3: CASSPWGHTGSYEQYF
DNA: TGTGCCAGCAGCCCATGGGGCCATACGGGATCATACGAGCAGTACTTC

D: NA
length: 13
size: NA
J: TRBJ2-7
V: TRBV27
CDR3: CASSFGQVYEQYF
DNA: TGTGCCAGCAGTTTCGGGCAGGTCTACGAGCAGTACTTC

D: TRBD2
length: 14
size: few
J: TRBJ2-5
V: TRBV28
CDR3: CASRIAGGGETQYF
DNA: TGTGCCAGCAGAATAGCGGGAGGTGGAGAGACCCAGTACTTC

D: TRBD1
length: 14
size: NA
J: TRBJ1-5
V: TRBV18
CDR3: CASSEGALGQPQHF
DNA: TGTGCCAGCTCAGAGGGGGCGCTTGGTCAGCCCCAGCATTTT

D: TRBD2
length: 16
size: NA
J: TRBJ2-7
V: TRBV9
CDR3: CASSGEGLAASYEQYF
DNA: TGTGCCAGCAGCGGCGAGGGACTAGCGGCATCCTACGAGCAGTACTTC

D: NA
length: 14
size: once
J: TRBJ2-1
V: TRBV19
CDR3: CASTPPRPYNEQFF
DNA: TGTGCCAGTACCCCGCCCCGCCCCTACAATGAGCAGTTCTTC

D: NA
length: 15
size: NA
J: TRBJ2-1
V: TRBV4-2
CDR3: CASSQLGLLGNEQFF
DNA: TGTGCCAGCAGCCAATTGGGACTCCTGGGGAATGAGCAGTTCTTC